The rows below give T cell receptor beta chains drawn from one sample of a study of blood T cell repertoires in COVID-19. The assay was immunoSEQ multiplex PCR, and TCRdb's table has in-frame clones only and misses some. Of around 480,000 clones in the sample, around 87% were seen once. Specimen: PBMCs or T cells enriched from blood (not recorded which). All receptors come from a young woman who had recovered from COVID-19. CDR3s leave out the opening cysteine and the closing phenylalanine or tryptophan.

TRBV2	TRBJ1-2	ANKGGTGPHGYT
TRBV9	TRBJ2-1	ASSPMSSYNEQF
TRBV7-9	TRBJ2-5	ASSFSMEETQY
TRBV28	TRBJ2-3	ASSLSFSTTQY
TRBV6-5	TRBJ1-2	ASVGTGAEGYT
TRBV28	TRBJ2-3	ASNRQPTDTQY
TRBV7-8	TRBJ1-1	ASSFPEGSTGNTEAF
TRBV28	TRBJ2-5	ASSPPRGQETQY
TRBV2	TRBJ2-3	ASRKRTSGEGDTQY
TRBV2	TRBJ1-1	ATGAGARAEAF
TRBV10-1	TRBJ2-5	ASSGQGAETQY
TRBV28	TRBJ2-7	ASRTSRGGYEQY
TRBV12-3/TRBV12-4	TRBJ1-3	ASSLSTIY
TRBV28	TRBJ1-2	ASSTAGARGYT
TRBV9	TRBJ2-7	ASSSWADGGQY
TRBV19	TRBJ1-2	ASPPQGRGYGYT
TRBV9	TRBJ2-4	ASSPQTGGLAKNIQY
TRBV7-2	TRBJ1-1	ASSLQVSANTEAF
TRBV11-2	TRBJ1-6	ASSQYRGLRSPLH
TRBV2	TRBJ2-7	ASSEPIQGAPGEQY
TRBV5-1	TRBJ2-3	ASSFAGGGARTQY
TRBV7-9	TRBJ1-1	ASSPGQTNTEAF
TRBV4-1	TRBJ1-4	ASSQVRGVKDEKLF
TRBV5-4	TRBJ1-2	ASSLGLGYGGEGYT
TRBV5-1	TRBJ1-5	ASSPRGQPTYSNQPQH
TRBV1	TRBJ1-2	TSSQQGTTYGYT
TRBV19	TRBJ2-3	ASTLRIGERGPSEKTQY
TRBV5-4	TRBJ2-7	ASSTQGISYEQY
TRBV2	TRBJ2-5	ASRDSLYQETQY